The next 2 T cell receptor beta chains were all read from a single sample in a study of blood T cell repertoires in COVID-19. Repertoires were generated with immunoSEQ multiplex PCR, while TCRdb's copy carries only in-frame clones and drops some. The sample comprises around 120,000 clones, 75% to 90% of which are singletons, and roughly 29% rests with the top ten. Sequenced sample: peripheral blood. The source of these receptors is a woman in her 70s with acute or convalescent COVID-19.

This chain uses TRBV18 with TRBJ1-1; possible D gene TRBD1, 5 bases. This CDR3 is 13 amino acids long. V shed 6 bases and J shed 8 bases, with 16 bases lying between them. CDR1 is KGHSH and CDR2 is LQKENI in the germline V gene. The CDR3 protein is CASSRKGPEEAFF. The CDR3 nucleotides are TGTGCCAGCTCCCGGAAGGGGCCAGAGGAAGCTTTCTTT.

The table lists this clone with a count of one. CDR3 amino acids: CASSPHVGEPGQPQHF. In DNA, the CDR3 is TGTGCCAGCAGCCCCCACGTCGGAGAGCCCGGGCAGCCCCAGCATTTT. This sequence joins TRBV5-5 and TRBJ1-5; D gene unclear. Germline assignment: CDR1 SGHKS and CDR2 YYEKEE (reference sequence). The CDR3 contains 16 residues. Trimming removed 4 bases from V and 7 bases from J, with 21 bases in between.